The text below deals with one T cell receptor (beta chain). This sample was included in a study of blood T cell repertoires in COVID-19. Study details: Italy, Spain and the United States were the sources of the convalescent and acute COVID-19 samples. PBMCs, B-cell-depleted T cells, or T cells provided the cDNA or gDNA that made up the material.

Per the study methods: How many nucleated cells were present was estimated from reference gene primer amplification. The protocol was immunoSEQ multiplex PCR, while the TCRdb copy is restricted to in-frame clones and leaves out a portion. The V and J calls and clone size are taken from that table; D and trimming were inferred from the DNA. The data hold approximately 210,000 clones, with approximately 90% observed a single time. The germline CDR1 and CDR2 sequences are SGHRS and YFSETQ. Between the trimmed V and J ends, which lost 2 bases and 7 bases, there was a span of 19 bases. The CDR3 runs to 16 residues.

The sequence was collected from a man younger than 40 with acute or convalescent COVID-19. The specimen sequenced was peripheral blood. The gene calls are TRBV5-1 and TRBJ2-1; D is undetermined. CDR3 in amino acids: CASSFMYGQEKNEQFF. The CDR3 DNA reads TGCGCCAGCAGCTTTATGTATGGTCAGGAAAAGAATGAGCAGTTCTTC.